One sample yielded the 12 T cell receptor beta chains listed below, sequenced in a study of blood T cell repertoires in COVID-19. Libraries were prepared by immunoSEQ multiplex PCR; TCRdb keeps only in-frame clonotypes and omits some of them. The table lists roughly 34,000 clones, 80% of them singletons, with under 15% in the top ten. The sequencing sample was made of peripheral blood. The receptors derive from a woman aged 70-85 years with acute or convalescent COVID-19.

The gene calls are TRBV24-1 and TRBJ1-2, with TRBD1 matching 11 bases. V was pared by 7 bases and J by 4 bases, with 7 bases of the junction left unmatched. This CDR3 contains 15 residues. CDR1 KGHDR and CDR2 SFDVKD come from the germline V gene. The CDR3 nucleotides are TGTGCCACCAGCCGGTCTGGGACAGGGGGCTATGGCTACACCTTC. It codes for CATSRSGTGGYGYTF.

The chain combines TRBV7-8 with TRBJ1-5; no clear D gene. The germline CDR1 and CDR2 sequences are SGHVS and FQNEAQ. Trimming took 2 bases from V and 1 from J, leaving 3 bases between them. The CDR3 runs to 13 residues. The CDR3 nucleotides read TGTGCCAGCAGCTTACAGAGCAATCAGCCCCAGCATTTT. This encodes CASSLQSNQPQHF.

The CDR3 DNA is TGCGCCAGGACCCCGGGGAGCACAGATACGCAGTATTTT. Amino acids: CARTPGSTDTQYF. The chain is built from TRBV10-1 and TRBJ2-3, with a possible D match to TRBD2 (5 bases). CDR3 length equals 13 residues. V lost 9 bases to trimming and J lost 0 bases, with 10 bases between them. Germline V gene sequence: CDR1 WNHNN, CDR2 SYGVQD (reference sequence).

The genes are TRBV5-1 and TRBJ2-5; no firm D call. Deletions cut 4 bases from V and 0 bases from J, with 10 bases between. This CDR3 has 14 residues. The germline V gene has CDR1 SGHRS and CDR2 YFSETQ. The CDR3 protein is CASSPGLYQETQYF. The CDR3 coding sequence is TGCGCCAGCAGCCCTGGCTTGTACCAAGAGACCCAGTACTTC.

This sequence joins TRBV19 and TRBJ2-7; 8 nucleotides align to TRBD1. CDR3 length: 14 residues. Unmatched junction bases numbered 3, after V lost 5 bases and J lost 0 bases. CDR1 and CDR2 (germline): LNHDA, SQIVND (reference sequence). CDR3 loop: CASSLTGGSYEQYF. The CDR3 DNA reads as TGTGCCAGTAGTTTAACAGGGGGCTCCTACGAGCAGTACTTC.

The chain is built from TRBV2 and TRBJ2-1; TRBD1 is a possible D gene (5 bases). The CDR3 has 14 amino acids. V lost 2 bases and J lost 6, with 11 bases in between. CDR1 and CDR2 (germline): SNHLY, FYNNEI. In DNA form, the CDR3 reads TGTGCCAGCAGTGAAACGTCAGGGATCAATGAGCAGTTCTTC. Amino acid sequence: CASSETSGINEQFF.

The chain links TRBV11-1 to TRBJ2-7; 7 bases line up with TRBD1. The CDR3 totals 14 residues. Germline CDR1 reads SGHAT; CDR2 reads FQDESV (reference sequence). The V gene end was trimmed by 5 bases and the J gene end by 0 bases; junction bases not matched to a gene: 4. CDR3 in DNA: TGTGCCAGCAGCCCTAGGACAGGCTCCTACGAGCAGTACTTC. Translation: CASSPRTGSYEQYF. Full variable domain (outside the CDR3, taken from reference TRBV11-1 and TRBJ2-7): EAEVAQSPRYKITEKSQAVAFWCDPISGHATLYWYRQILGQGPELLVQFQDESVVDDSQLPKDRFSAERLKGVDSTLKIQPAELGDSAMYLCASSPRTGSYEQYFGPGTRLTVT.

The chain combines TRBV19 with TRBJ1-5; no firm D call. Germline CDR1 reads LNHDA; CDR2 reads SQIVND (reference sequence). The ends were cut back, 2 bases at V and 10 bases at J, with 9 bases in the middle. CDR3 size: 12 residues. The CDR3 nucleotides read TGTGCCAGTAGTATAAAGCCGGGACCCCAGCATTTT. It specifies CASSIKPGPQHF. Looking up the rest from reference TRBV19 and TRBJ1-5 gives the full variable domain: DGGITQSPKYLFRKEGQNVTLSCEQNLNHDAMYWYRQDPGQGLRLIYYSQIVNDFQKGDIAEGYSVSREKKESFPLTVTSAQKNPTAFYLCASSIKPGPQHFGDGTRLSIL.

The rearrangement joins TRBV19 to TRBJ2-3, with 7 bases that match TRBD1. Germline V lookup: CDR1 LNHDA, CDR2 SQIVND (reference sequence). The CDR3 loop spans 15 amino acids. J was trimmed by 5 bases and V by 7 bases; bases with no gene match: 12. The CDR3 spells CASTPNRGYRDTQYF. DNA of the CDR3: TGTGCCAGTACCCCGAACAGGGGCTACCGAGATACGCAGTATTTT.

CDR3: CASSSGQGASRGYTF. CDR3 coding DNA: TGTGCCAGCAGTTCGGGACAGGGGGCCTCTCGTGGCTACACCTTC. This chain uses TRBV6-5 with TRBJ1-2; TRBD1 matches 12 bases. This CDR3 has 15 amino acids. Unmatched junction bases numbered 7, after V lost 4 bases and J lost 7 bases. Germline values: CDR1 MNHEY, CDR2 SVGAGI.

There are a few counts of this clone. The CDR3 bases are TGTGCCAGTAGTATTACCGGGACAGGGGCCTATGGCTACACCTTC. Amino acid sequence: CASSITGTGAYGYTF. The chain links TRBV19 to TRBJ1-2; TRBD1 aligns across 10 bases. This CDR3 spans 15 amino acids. V lost 3 bases, J lost 4 bases, and 5 bases stayed unmatched. Germline lookup yields CDR1 LNHDA and CDR2 SQIVND (reference sequence).

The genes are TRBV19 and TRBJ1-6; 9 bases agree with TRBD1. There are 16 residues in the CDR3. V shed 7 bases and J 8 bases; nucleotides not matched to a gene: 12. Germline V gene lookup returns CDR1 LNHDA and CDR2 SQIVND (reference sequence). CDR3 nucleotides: TGTGCCAGTACCCCACTGGGGACAGGGAAAGATTCACCCCTCCACTTT. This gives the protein CASTPLGTGKDSPLHF.